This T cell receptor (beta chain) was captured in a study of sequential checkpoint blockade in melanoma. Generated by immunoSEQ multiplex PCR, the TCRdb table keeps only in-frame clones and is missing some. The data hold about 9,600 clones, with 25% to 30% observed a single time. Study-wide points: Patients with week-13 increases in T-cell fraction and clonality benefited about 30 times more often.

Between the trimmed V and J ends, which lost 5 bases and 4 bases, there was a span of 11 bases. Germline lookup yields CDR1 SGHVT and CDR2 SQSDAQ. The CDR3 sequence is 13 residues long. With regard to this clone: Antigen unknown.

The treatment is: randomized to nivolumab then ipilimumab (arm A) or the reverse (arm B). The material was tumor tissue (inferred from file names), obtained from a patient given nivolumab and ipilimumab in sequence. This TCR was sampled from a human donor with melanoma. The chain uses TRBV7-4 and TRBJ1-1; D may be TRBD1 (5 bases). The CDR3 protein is CASSLHTGTEAFF. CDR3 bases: TGTGCCAGCAGCCTCCACACAGGCACTGAAGCTTTCTTT.